The 28 T cell receptor beta chains in this list originate from one sample, sequenced in a study of beta chain features in type 1 diabetes. Study observations and caveats: People with Type 1 diabetes carried modestly yet significantly shorter TCRB CDR3s in all four CD4+ subsets.

cDNA synthesis used the whole RNA isolate, giving expressed TCRB sequences. Assay used: immunoSEQ multiplex PCR; TCRdb lists only in-frame clones, some missing. The repertoire has 250,000 to 300,000 clones, about 13% of them found once; the top ten carry under 0.02%. What these receptors recognize is not known. Sequenced input: naive CD4+ T cells from blood. The receptor set was obtained from a man in his thirties or forties with type 1 diabetes.

This clone turned up a few times. The DNA of the CDR3 is TGCAGCTCCCGAACACAGGGGAACTATGGCTACACCTTC. Its protein is CSSRTQGNYGYTF. J is TRBJ1-2 and V is TRBV29-1; 7 bases are shared with TRBD1. With 8 bases clipped from V and 2 bases from J, the junction kept 8 bases outside the gene matches. CDR1 is SQVTM and CDR2 is ANQGSEA in the germline V gene. This CDR3 has 13 amino acids.

There are a few counts of this clone. The rearrangement uses TRBV7-2 and TRBJ2-2; 8 bases are a match to TRBD1. The CDR3 is 15 residues long. Germline V gene data show CDR1 as SGHTA and CDR2 as FQGNSA. The junction had 6 bases not matched to a gene; V was cut back by 4 bases and J by 5 bases. The DNA of the CDR3 is TGTGCCAGCAGCTACAGGACAGGGTCAACCGGGGAGCTGTTTTTT. Amino acids: CASSYRTGSTGELFF.

V gene TRBV5-6 combines with J gene TRBJ2-7, with TRBD1 matching over 10 bases. V trimming: 0 bases; J trimming: 3 bases; junction bases outside the gene matches: 3. The CDR3 loop spans 15 amino acids. Germline V CDR1 and CDR2: SGHDT, YYEEEE. This CDR3 reads CASSLVGQGVYEQYF. Here the CDR3 DNA reads TGTGCCAGCAGCTTGGTCGGACAGGGGGTCTACGAGCAGTACTTC.

The rearrangement links TRBV6-1 to TRBJ1-2; D possibly corresponds to TRBD1 (5 bases). Germline V gene lookup returns CDR1 MNHNS and CDR2 SASEGT. The CDR3 spans 14 residues. Trimming removed 6 bases from V and 6 bases from J, with 17 bases in between. Here the CDR3 DNA reads TGTGCCAGCAGCCTCAGCGGTCCGGGGGATGGCTACACCTTC. Translated, it gives CASSLSGPGDGYTF.

The chain joins TRBV29-1 to TRBJ1-2; TRBD1 matches at 7 bases. This CDR3 contains 12 residues. Germline loops: CDR1 SQVTM, CDR2 ANQGSEA. J lost 7 bases, V lost 0 bases, and 2 bases had no gene match. The CDR3 reads CSVEDRDSGYTF. The CDR3 DNA follows: TGCAGCGTTGAAGACCGGGACAGTGGCTACACCTTC.

This sequence joins TRBV27 and TRBJ2-2; 11 bases are a match to TRBD2. CDR3 length: 19 residues. V gave up 10 bases and J gave up 0 bases; unmatched junction bases: 16. CDR1 and CDR2 from the germline V gene are MNHEY and SMNVEV (reference sequence). CDR3 amino acids: CATRRGLAGGRANTGELFF. DNA of the CDR3: TGTGCCACGCGAAGGGGGCTAGCGGGAGGCCGCGCGAACACCGGGGAGCTGTTTTTT.

In this sample, this clone turned up a few times. The chain employs TRBV28 and TRBJ2-3; D perhaps matches TRBD2 (7 bases). The CDR3 contains 15 residues. The V end lost 3 bases, the J end lost 5 bases, and 15 bases lay between the germline ends. Germline V lookup: CDR1 MDHEN, CDR2 SYDVKM. The CDR3 spells CASSFGGGRGDTQYF. In DNA form, the CDR3 reads TGTGCCAGCAGTTTTGGGGGCGGGAGAGGAGATACGCAGTATTTT.

The rearrangement links TRBV4-2 to TRBJ1-5; D remains ambiguous. This CDR3 is 14 amino acids long. Trimming cost V 1 base and J 11 bases, with 15 bases left between them. The germline V gene has CDR1 LGHNA and CDR2 YNFKEQ. The chain's CDR3 is CASSQGPAQVAQHF. The CDR3 nucleotides read TGTGCCAGCAGCCAAGGTCCGGCCCAGGTAGCCCAGCATTTT.

The chain has TRBV5-5 and TRBJ2-1; 7 nucleotides align to TRBD1. This CDR3 is 14 amino acids long. With 4 bases clipped from V and 6 bases from J, the junction kept 7 bases outside the gene matches. Germline assignment: CDR1 SGHKS and CDR2 YYEKEE (reference sequence). CDR3: CASSQTGLGNEQFF. The CDR3 bases are TGTGCCAGCAGCCAGACAGGGTTGGGCAATGAGCAGTTCTTC.

This chain joins TRBV15 and TRBJ1-5, with D maybe TRBD1 (6 bases). There are 16 residues in the CDR3. Trimming left V 1 base short and J 0 bases short, with 10 bases between. The germline V gene has CDR1 LNHNV and CDR2 YYDKDF (reference sequence). The CDR3 region is CATSRGRTASNQPQHF. CDR3 bases: TGTGCCACCAGCAGAGGGAGGACAGCTAGCAATCAGCCCCAGCATTTT.

This clone turned up a few times. The chain is built from TRBV2 and TRBJ2-7; unclear D gene. The CDR3 is 12 residues long. V was clipped by 11 bases and J by 6 bases, with 17 bases between them. Looked up from germline, CDR1 is SNHLY and CDR2 is FYNNEI. The CDR3 DNA follows: TGTGCCCGACGGCGGAAGGAAAGCGAGCAGTACTTC. Translated, it gives CARRRKESEQYF.

The chain carries TRBV7-9 and TRBJ2-2; no clear D gene. The CDR3 totals 13 residues. Germline V gene sequence: CDR1 SEHNR, CDR2 FQNEAQ (reference sequence). The germline V and J ends were trimmed by 4 bases and 1 base, with 4 bases remaining between them. The chain's CDR3 is CASSSRNTGELFF. In nucleotides, the CDR3 is TGTGCCAGCAGCTCCAGGAACACCGGGGAGCTGTTTTTT.

This clone was seen more than once but under ten times. The chain recombines TRBV5-1 with TRBJ2-7; D perhaps matches TRBD1 (5 bases). Deletions cut 2 bases from V and 5 bases from J, with 14 bases between. Germline V lookup: CDR1 SGHRS, CDR2 YFSETQ. The CDR3 spans 14 residues. For the CDR3, the DNA is TGCGCCAGCAGCTTCGGTGGGGCTGGAGACGAGCAGTACTTC. It yields the protein CASSFGGAGDEQYF.

This clone was found a few times. V is TRBV27 and J is TRBJ2-7; 10 bases fit TRBD2. The CDR3 has 15 residues. The ends lost 5 bases at V and 3 bases at J; junction bases unmatched: 7. The germline gives CDR1 MNHEY, CDR2 SMNVEV (reference sequence). This chain's CDR3 is CASSVIAGGGYEQYF. CDR3 nucleotide sequence: TGTGCCAGCAGTGTAATAGCGGGAGGAGGCTACGAGCAGTACTTC.

This clone was counted between two and nine times. The rearrangement joins TRBV6-5 to TRBJ2-6; D possibly corresponds to TRBD2 (5 bases). The CDR3 extends over 14 amino acids. Looked up from germline, CDR1 is MNHEY and CDR2 is SVGAGI. V was pared by 9 bases and J by 3 bases, with 12 bases between. The CDR3 coding sequence is TGTGCCAGTCTTGAGGGCGGTGGGGCCAACGTCCTGACTTTC. Translated, it gives CASLEGGGANVLTF.

J is TRBJ2-7 and V is TRBV28, with D hard to call. This CDR3 comprises 14 residues. Germline CDR1 is MDHEN and CDR2 is SYDVKM. Trimming cost V 8 bases and J 2 bases, with 16 bases left between them. The CDR3 loop reads CASGSPSGPYEQYF. The DNA of the CDR3 is TGTGCCAGCGGATCGCCGTCTGGGCCCTACGAGCAGTACTTC. The full variable domain, in which reference TRBV28 and TRBJ2-7 provide the parts outside the CDR3, is DVKVTQSSRYLVKRTGEKVFLECVQDMDHENMFWYRQDPGLGLRLIYFSYDVKMKEKGDIPEGYSVSREKKERFSLILESASTNQTSMYLCASGSPSGPYEQYFGPGTRLTVT.

The chain uses TRBV2 and TRBJ2-5, with D maybe TRBD2 (5 bases). Germline V gene sequence: CDR1 SNHLY, CDR2 FYNNEI. CDR3 length: 14 residues. The V and J ends lost 5 bases and 2 bases respectively, with 12 bases between them. This CDR3 is CASSPLTTQETQYF. In nucleotides, the CDR3 is TGTGCCAGCAGTCCTTTGACTACGCAAGAGACCCAGTACTTC.

The chain joins TRBV9 to TRBJ1-3; no clear D gene. This CDR3 region has 14 residues. Deletions cut 4 bases from V and 0 bases from J, with 8 bases between. Germline loops: CDR1 SGDLS, CDR2 YYNGEE. CDR3 amino acids: CASSPYSSGNTIYF. The CDR3, as DNA: TGTGCCAGCAGCCCCTACAGCTCTGGAAACACCATATATTTT.

A few counts support this clone. The chain couples TRBV14 to TRBJ2-1; 12 bases match TRBD2. The CDR3 totals 16 residues. V dropped 3 bases and J dropped 6; count of bases not matched to a gene: 6. Germline lookup yields CDR1 SGHDN and CDR2 FVKESK. CDR3 protein: CASSHSLAGGVNEQFF. CDR3 nucleotides: TGTGCCAGCAGCCATTCCCTAGCGGGAGGGGTCAATGAGCAGTTCTTC.

The chain carries TRBV7-9 and TRBJ2-5; TRBD1 aligns across 7 bases. V lost 6 bases, J lost 3 bases, and 7 bases stayed unmatched. The germline V gene has CDR1 SEHNR and CDR2 FQNEAQ (reference sequence). The CDR3 sequence is 14 residues long. The CDR3 loop reads CASRPGTAEETQYF. The CDR3 bases are TGTGCCAGCAGGCCCGGGACAGCTGAAGAGACCCAGTACTTC.

This clone was picked up a small number of times. J is TRBJ2-7 and V is TRBV5-1, with D possibly TRBD1 on 7 matching bases. V dropped 5 bases and J dropped 4 bases, with 13 bases sitting between them. Germline V gene lookup returns CDR1 SGHRS and CDR2 YFSETQ. The CDR3 consists of 13 residues. Here the CDR3 DNA reads TGCGCCAGCAGGGCGCAGGGGGGATACGAGCAGTACTTC. Its translation is CASRAQGGYEQYF.

A few counts support this clone. Other DNA sequences in the sample encode the same CDR3. The V call is TRBV5-1, the J call TRBJ1-5, with D unclear. V lost 0 bases to trimming and J lost 0 bases, with 7 bases between them. The germline gives CDR1 SGHRS, CDR2 YFSETQ. The CDR3 runs 15 residues. The CDR3 DNA sequence: TGCGCCAGCAGCTTGGACGGAGATAGCAATCAGCCCCAGCATTTT. Protein: CASSLDGDSNQPQHF.

The CDR3 DNA reads as TGTGCCAGCAGTTTACACCAAATGGGACAGGGGCTGTACGAGCAGTACTTC. Protein product: CASSLHQMGQGLYEQYF. The chain joins TRBV28 to TRBJ2-7, with 10 bases identical to TRBD1. Germline values: CDR1 MDHEN, CDR2 SYDVKM. V lost 2 bases to trimming and J lost 4 bases; unmatched junction nucleotides: 11. This CDR3 is 17 amino acids long. Supplemented by reference TRBV28 and TRBJ2-7, the full variable domain reads DVKVTQSSRYLVKRTGEKVFLECVQDMDHENMFWYRQDPGLGLRLIYFSYDVKMKEKGDIPEGYSVSREKKERFSLILESASTNQTSMYLCASSLHQMGQGLYEQYFGPGTRLTVT.

This clone has a handful of counts. Other DNA sequences in this specimen translate into the identical CDR3. This chain connects TRBV27 to TRBJ1-2, with D unclear. CDR1 is MNHEY, CDR2 SMNVEV, per germline (reference sequence). This CDR3 is 12 amino acids long. V gave up 0 bases and J gave up 4 bases, with 3 bases separating them. CDR3: CASSLSGYGYTF. The CDR3 region has the DNA TGTGCCAGCAGTTTATCCGGCTATGGCTACACCTTC.

CDR3 amino acids: CASTRTSGEETQYF. The CDR3 nucleotides read TGTGCCAGCACCCGGACTAGCGGGGAAGAGACCCAGTACTTC. The V call is TRBV2, the J call TRBJ2-5, with TRBD2 matching over 12 bases. Trimming at V came to 7 bases and at J to 3 bases, leaving 3 bases not matched to a gene. Per germline, CDR1 SNHLY and CDR2 FYNNEI. The CDR3 spans 14 residues.

This clone has more than one count but fewer than ten. This chain joins TRBV18 and TRBJ2-4, with D possibly matching TRBD2 (6 bases). CDR1 KGHSH and CDR2 LQKENI come from the germline V gene. Trimming removed 0 bases from V and 8 bases from J, with 11 bases in between. This CDR3 is 14 amino acids long. The CDR3 bases are TGTGCCAGCTCACCACCTGAAGGGAGGTACATTCAGTACTTC. Translated: CASSPPEGRYIQYF.

The CDR3 here is CASSLDVRTLGANEKLFF. The CDR3 region has the DNA TGTGCCAGCAGCTTAGACGTCCGGACTCTTGGGGCTAATGAAAAACTGTTTTTT. V is TRBV7-9 and J is TRBJ1-4, with no clear D. The CDR3 spans 18 residues. V shed 1 base and J shed 3 bases, with 18 bases lying between them. Germline V gene lookup returns CDR1 SEHNR and CDR2 FQNEAQ (reference sequence).

V is TRBV28 and J is TRBJ2-1, with 11 positions matching TRBD2. This CDR3 contains 16 residues. V gave up 4 bases and J gave up 7 bases; unmatched junction bases: 9. Germline assignment: CDR1 MDHEN and CDR2 SYDVKM. CDR3 protein: CASSSAGTSGRNEQFF. As DNA, the CDR3 is TGTGCCAGCAGTTCAGCCGGGACTAGCGGAAGGAATGAGCAGTTCTTC.